Listed here is a single T cell receptor (beta chain). What it binds is not known. Sample time point: pre-sensitization, week 0. Sample treatment: therapeutic diphenylcyclopropenone sensitization with weekly scalp DPC. Total RNA came from unfractionated whole blood. This CDR3 spans 9 amino acids. Germline values: CDR1 SGHTA, CDR2 FQGNSA. Trimming removed 10 bases from V and 11 bases from J, with 11 bases in between. This entry is derived from a study of human T cells and chemical hapten exposure. The overall study: Patch tests applied 0.01% DPC to the upper back and were scored after 6 days. Whole-study results and caveats: TCRs at high frequency, those above 1 in 1000, did not change with DPC sensitization.

TCRdb reprocessed the RACE reads with MiXCR, giving one entry per CDR3 protein. The sample lists about 120,000 distinct CDR3 sequences, approximately 12% occurring once. The specimen comprised whole blood, sampled in connection with sensitization to the hapten diphenylcyclopropenone (DPC). The gene calls are TRBV7-2 and TRBJ1-2; no definite D call. The TCR was taken from a woman in her late teens or twenties with alopecia areata. Some clones in this sample may be carry-over from other donors' samples. CDR3 nucleotides: TGTGCCATCGGAGTGTCTTACACCTTC. It translates to CAIGVSYTF. The whole variable domain, filled in from reference TRBV7-2 and TRBJ1-2, reads GAGVSQSPSNKVTEKGKDVELRCDPISGHTALYWYRQSLGQGLEFLIYFQGNSAPDKSGLPSDRFSAERTGGSVSTLTIQRTQQEDSAVYLCAIGVSYTFGSGTRLTVV.